This TCR beta chain was identified in a study of patients and donors after allogeneic stem cell transplantation. The V gene end was trimmed by 0 bases and the J gene end by 7 bases; junction bases not matched to a gene: 14. CDR1 SGHRS and CDR2 YFSETQ come from the germline V gene. The CDR3 sequence is 17 residues long. MiXCR was run by TCRdb on the RT-PCR reads, yielding one entry per CDR3 protein. The sample contains about 960,000 distinct CDR3 sequences, more than 15% of which appear only once. Sequencing was done on a sample of blood, either unsorted or a sorted T cell fraction (not recorded which). This receptor was taken from a human donor who was either an allogeneic HSCT recipient or a stem cell or donor lymphocyte infusion donor (not recorded which). It is not recorded whose cells these are; they may come from a transplant donor. V is TRBV5-1 and J is TRBJ2-7; 9 nucleotides line up with TRBD1. The CDR3 here is CASSLDPPGQGTGEQYF. The CDR3 bases are TGCGCCAGCAGCTTGGACCCCCCGGGACAGGGAACTGGTGAGCAGTACTTC. Using reference TRBV5-1 and TRBJ2-7 for the parts outside the CDR3, the full variable domain is KAGVTQTPRYLIKTRGQQVTLSCSPISGHRSVSWYQQTPGQGLQFLFEYFSETQRNKGNFPGRFSGRQFSNSRSEMNVSTLELGDSALYLCASSLDPPGQGTGEQYFGPGTRLTVT.